The entry below describes one T cell receptor (beta chain). No cognate antigen has been identified for it. No base quality information exists; no much larger clone differs at one position. The sample comes from a study of shared clonotypes between healthy human individuals (dated by TCRdb to about 2020). A note on the overall study: The cohort included a few men and two women between 18 and 49 years of age. For each donor, CD4 naive and CD4 memory were each given three plates, CD8 naive was given two plates, and CD8 memory was given one plate. To estimate repertoire size and how much clonotypes are shared between individuals, the study performed deep sequencing of blood TCR repertoires from roughly five healthy adults. To increase sequencing depth and limit assay-specific biases, different laboratories used diverse techniques to prepare libraries and sequence TCR repertoires. Each donor's leukapheresis produced roughly between about 0.85 and 10 billion PBMCs.

The donors were healthy, HIV-negative adults with no recently reported acute infections or vaccinations. Only Caucasian adults living in Nashville, Tennessee, USA were represented among the donors. Magnetic negative selection was used to enrich CD4+ T cells, after which naive cells were positively selected on CD45RA and the negative fraction became the memory subset. Blood was obtained by leukapheresis, after which PBMCs were separated by Ficoll-Histopaque density gradient centrifugation and cryopreserved in liquid nitrogen vapor phase. Analytical flow cytometry was used to check the purity and quantity of each magnetically sorted T cell population. Genomic DNA was isolated from every sorted fraction and measured by UV absorbance on a Nanodrop 2000c. CDR1 and CDR2, looked up from the germline V gene, are SGHRS and YFSETQ. Trimming removed 0 bases from V and 0 bases from J; the gene matches leave 2 bases unexplained. The CDR3 measures 17 amino acids from cysteine to phenylalanine. Of all the DNA, just the CDR3 is kept, 51 bases in frame from base 1.

Overall study outcomes, separate from this receptor: Because the study included a small number of donors, the genetic and exposure-history diversity represented was limited. About 5% of naive CD4, 3.5% of naive CD8, approximately 2% of memory CD4, and 0.4% of memory CD8 clonotypes were shared across a few donors. Rarefaction of sorted-subset datasets indicated incomplete sequencing despite the large sequencing depth. Based on pairwise subsampling, the degree of clonotype sharing among donors was expected to be affected by sequencing depth. Compared with non-shared clonotypes, clonotypes shared by all four sorted-subset donors had higher generation probabilities. Sampling was restricted to blood, and TCR repertoires in tissue are likely to differ from TCR repertoires in blood. Naive subsets generally had larger estimated clonotype richness than memory subsets.

TCR CDR3 regions were amplified from genomic DNA by multiplex PCR using the deep immunoSEQ assay. Extracted genomic DNA from each cell subset was distributed evenly across all wells of several immunoSEQ 96-well plates, and each plate was treated as a replicate. For sorted subsets, approximately 190 ng of genomic DNA, equivalent to about 30,000 T cell genomes, went into each replicate PCR. The purified libraries were quantified using a Qubit 3.0 fluorometer, sized with a Bioanalyzer 2100, and then quantified again using the KAPA Library Quantification kit. Every immunoSEQ 96-well plate was sequenced on a dedicated single-read 150-cycle Illumina NextSeq 550 flow cell. Under the source paper's analysis protocol: Because the immunoSEQ output included only junctional sequences and no quality scores, the filtering could not be the same as the filtering used for full-length reads. To assign V/J genes and CDR3, sequences were annotated against IMGT germline references using PyIR, a Python wrapper for IgBLAST v1.9. Reads were filtered out if the reads had weak V/J assignments (E-value above 1e-6), no CDR3, stop codons, out-of-frame junctions, or ambiguous translated residues. V3J clonotypes were defined by identical inferred V gene, J gene, and CDR3 amino acid sequence. Percentage overlap between repertoires was computed as shared unique clonotypes divided by the size of the smaller repertoire. Three approaches were used to assess repertoire richness: RTK rarefaction, the Chao1 estimator, and Recon v2.1 estimates of unobserved clonotypes. For all TCRbeta clonotypes obtained by the gDNA method from a few donors, generation probabilities were computed with OLGA. This is the immuneACCESS table as TCRdb keeps it, with only in-frame sequences that have V and J called. A part of the clones is gone; compared with another copy, unresolved V genes explain less than half, and the rest is unexplained. That table supplies the V and J calls and clone size; D and trimming were determined from the DNA. This sample comprises 550,000 to 700,000 clones, around 73% of them detected only once. 1.5% to 2% of the sample is taken by the ten largest.

The origin of this receptor is a woman in her twenties or thirties in good health. The chain links TRBV5-1 with TRBJ1-5; 11 bases in between match TRBD1. Sequencing was performed on memory CD4+ T cells sorted from blood. In light of the paper, this sample's cell subset or site label describes: CD45RA-negative fraction. The DNA reads as follows: TGCGCCAGCAGCTTGGGGGACAGGGGGACTAGCAATCAGCCCCAGCATTTT. This yields the protein CASSLGDRGTSNQPQHF.